The T cell receptor (beta chain) described here comes from a study of tumor and adjacent non-tumor tissue in lung cancer. This clonotype was recorded once. Its antigen remains unidentified. An end of the junction differs from the germline gene, which may be a read error. The template was RNA from unsorted bulk tissue. A modified ARM-PCR protocol with three rounds of nested PCR amplified TCRbeta. TCRdb itself ran the multiplex PCR reads through MiXCR, one entry per CDR3 protein. The table lists approximately 70,000 distinct CDR3 sequences, around 73% of them singletons. CDR3 length: 16 amino acids. From germline, CDR1 is SGHNT and CDR2 YENEEA. Study-level results: In normal lung, the top 100 clones were significantly more dominant than in tumor. Shorter survival was associated with higher TCR diversity in tumors.

The chain uses TRBV11-3 and TRBJ2-7; D tentatively reads TRBD1 or TRBD2 (5 bases each). The sequenced sample was lung tumor tissue. The sequence came from a man aged 55 to 70 with non-small cell lung cancer. This chain's CDR3 is CASSLGIGTRNYDQYF. The CDR3 DNA follows: TGTGCCAGCAGCTTAGGAATTGGGACGCGTAACTACGATCAGTACTTC.